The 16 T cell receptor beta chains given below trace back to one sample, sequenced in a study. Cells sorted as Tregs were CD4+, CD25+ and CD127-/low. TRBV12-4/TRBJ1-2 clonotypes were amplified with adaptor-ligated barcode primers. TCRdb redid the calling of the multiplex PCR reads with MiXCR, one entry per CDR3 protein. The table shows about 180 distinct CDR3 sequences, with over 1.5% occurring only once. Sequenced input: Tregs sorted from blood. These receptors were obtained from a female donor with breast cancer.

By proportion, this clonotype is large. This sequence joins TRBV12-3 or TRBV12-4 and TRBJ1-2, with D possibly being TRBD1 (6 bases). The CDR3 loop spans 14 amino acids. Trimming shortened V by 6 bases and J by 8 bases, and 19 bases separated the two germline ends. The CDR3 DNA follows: TGTGCCAGCAGCCCAGCCCACAGGGCGGGCGGCTACACCTTC. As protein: CASSPAHRAGGYTF.

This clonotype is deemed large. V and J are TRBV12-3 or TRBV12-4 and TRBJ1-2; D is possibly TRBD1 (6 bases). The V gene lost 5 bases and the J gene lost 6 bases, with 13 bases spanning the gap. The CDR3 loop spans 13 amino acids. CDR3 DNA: TGTGCCAGCAGTCGACAGGAGTTAAATGGCTACACCTTC. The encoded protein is CASSRQELNGYTF.

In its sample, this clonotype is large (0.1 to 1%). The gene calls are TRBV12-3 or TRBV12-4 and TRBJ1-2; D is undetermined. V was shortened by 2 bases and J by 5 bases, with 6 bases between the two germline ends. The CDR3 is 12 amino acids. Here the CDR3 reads CASSLRAYGYTF. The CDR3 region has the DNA TGTGCCAGCAGTTTAAGGGCTTATGGCTACACCTTC.

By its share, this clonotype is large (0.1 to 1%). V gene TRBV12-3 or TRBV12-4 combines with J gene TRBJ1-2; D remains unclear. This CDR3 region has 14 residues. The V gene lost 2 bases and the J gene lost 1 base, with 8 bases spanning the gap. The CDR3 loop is CASSLSHSNYGYTF. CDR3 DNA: TGTGCCAGCAGTTTAAGTCACAGTAACTATGGCTACACCTTC.

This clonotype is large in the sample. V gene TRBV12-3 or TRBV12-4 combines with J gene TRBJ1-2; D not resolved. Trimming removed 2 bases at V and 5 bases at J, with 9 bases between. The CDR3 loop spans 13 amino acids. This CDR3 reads CASSLRSLYGYTF. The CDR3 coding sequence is TGTGCCAGCAGTTTACGGAGTCTTTATGGCTACACCTTC.

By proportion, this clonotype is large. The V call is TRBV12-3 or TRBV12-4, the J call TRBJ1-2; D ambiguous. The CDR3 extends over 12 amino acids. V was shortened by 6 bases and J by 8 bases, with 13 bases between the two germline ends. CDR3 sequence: CASSSPGGGYTF. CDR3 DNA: TGTGCCAGCAGCTCCCCGGGAGGAGGCTACACCTTC.

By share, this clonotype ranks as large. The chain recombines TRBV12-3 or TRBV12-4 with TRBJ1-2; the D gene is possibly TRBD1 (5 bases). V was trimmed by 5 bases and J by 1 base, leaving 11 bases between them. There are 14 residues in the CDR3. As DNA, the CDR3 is TGTGCCAGCAGTGTATGGGACGATAACTATGGCTACACCTTC. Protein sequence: CASSVWDDNYGYTF.

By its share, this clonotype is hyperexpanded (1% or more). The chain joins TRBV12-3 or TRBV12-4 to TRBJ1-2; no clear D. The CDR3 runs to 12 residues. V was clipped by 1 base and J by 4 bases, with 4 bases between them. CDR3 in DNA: TGTGCCAGCAGTTTAGGGTCCTATGGCTACACCTTC. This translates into CASSLGSYGYTF.

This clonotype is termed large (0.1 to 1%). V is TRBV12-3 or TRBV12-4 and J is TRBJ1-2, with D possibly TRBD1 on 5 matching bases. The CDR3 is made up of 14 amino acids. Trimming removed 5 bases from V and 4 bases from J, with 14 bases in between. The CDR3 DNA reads TGTGCCAGCAGTCCTGGACAAAGCACCTATGGCTACACCTTC. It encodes CASSPGQSTYGYTF.

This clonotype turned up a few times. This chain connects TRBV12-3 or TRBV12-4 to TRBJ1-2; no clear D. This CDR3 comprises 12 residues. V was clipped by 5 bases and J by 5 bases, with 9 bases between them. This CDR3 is CASSSTDYGYTF. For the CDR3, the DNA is TGTGCCAGCAGTAGTACGGATTATGGCTACACCTTC.

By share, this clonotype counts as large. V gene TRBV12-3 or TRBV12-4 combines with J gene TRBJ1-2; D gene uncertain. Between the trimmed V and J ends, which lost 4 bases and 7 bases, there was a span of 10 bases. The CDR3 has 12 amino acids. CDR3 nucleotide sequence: TGTGCCAGCAGTTGGACGGAAACTGGCTACACCTTC. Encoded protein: CASSWTETGYTF.

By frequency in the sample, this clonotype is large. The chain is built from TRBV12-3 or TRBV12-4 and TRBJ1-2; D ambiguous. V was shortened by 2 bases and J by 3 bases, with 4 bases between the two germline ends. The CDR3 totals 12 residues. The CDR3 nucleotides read TGTGCCAGCAGTTTAAGGGACTATGGCTACACCTTC. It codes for CASSLRDYGYTF.

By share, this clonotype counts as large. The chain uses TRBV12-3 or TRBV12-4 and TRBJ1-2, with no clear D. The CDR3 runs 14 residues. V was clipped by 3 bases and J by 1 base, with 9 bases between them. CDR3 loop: CASSFPTFNYGYTF. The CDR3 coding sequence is TGTGCCAGCAGTTTCCCGACATTTAACTATGGCTACACCTTC.

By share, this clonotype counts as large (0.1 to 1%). CDR3 loop: CASSFVAVGYTF. The CDR3 nucleotides are TGTGCCAGCAGTTTCGTGGCAGTTGGCTACACCTTC. V is TRBV12-3 or TRBV12-4 and J is TRBJ1-2; D is ambiguous. The germline V and J ends were trimmed by 3 bases and 7 bases, with 9 bases remaining between them. The CDR3 covers 12 residues.

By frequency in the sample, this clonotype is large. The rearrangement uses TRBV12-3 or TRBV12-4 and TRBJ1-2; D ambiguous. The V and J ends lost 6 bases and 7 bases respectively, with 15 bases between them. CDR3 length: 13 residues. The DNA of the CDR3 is TGTGCCAGCAGCCCAGAAGGGTTACGTGGCTACACCTTC. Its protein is CASSPEGLRGYTF.

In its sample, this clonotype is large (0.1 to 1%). The CDR3 DNA reads TGTGCCAGCAGTTCCAGGGGAGGCTACACCTTC. Its translation: CASSSRGGYTF. This chain joins TRBV12-3 or TRBV12-4 and TRBJ1-2, with D possibly matching TRBD1 (6 bases). The CDR3 runs 11 residues. V lost 4 bases, J lost 8 bases, and 8 bases lay in between.